This T cell receptor (beta chain) was sequenced during a study of blood T cell repertoires in COVID-19. CDR3 length: 16 amino acids. V lost 2 bases, J lost 4 bases, and 6 bases stayed unmatched. Germline V gene sequence: CDR1 KGHSH, CDR2 LQKENI. Some clones are missing from TCRdb's copy, which holds only in-frame ones; the method was immunoSEQ multiplex PCR. The data show 90,000 or so clones, about 84% seen once. This chain connects TRBV18 to TRBJ2-5; 11 bases are a match to TRBD2. Sequenced material: peripheral blood. The receptor was derived from a human donor in a cohort sampled during active COVID-19. CDR3 protein: CASSPRTSGGLETQYF. CDR3 in DNA: TGTGCCAGCTCACCAAGAACTAGCGGGGGCTTAGAGACCCAGTACTTC. The full variable domain, its missing parts supplied by reference TRBV18 and TRBJ2-5, is NAGVMQNPRHLVRRRGQEARLRCSPMKGHSHVYWYRQLPEEGLKFMVYLQKENIIDESGMPKERFSAEFPKEGPSILRIQQVVRGDSAAYFCASSPRTSGGLETQYFGPGTRLLVL.